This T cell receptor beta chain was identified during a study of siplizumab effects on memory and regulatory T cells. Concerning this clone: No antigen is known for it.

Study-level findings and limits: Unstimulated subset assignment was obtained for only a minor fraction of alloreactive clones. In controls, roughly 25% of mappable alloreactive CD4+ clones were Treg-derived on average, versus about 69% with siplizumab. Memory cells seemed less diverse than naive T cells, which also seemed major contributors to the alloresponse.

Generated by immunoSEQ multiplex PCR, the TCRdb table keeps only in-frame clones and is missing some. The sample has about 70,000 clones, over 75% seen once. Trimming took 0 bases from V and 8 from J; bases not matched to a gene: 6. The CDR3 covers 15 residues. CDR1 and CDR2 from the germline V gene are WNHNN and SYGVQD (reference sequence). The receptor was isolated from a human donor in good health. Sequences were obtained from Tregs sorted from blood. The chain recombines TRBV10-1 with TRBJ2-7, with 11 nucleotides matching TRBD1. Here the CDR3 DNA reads TGCGCCAGCAGTGAGTCCGGGACAGGGGGAAAGAAGCAGTACTTC. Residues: CASSESGTGGKKQYF.